The 23 T cell receptor beta chains below come from one sample, sequenced in a study of blood T cell repertoires in COVID-19. Clones were sequenced by immunoSEQ multiplex PCR, and TCRdb holds only the in-frame ones, with some missing. In the table there are approximately 250,000 clones, around 90% of which are singletons. Sequencing used PBMCs or T cells enriched from blood (not recorded which). The source of these receptors is an older woman in a cohort exposed to, infected with or recovered from COVID-19 (not recorded which).

The J gene is TRBJ1-1, the V gene TRBV19; no reliable D call. CDR3 length: 11 residues. The V gene lost 7 bases and the J gene lost 6 bases, with 9 bases spanning the gap. Germline CDR1 LNHDA, CDR2 SQIVND (reference sequence). Written as DNA, the CDR3 is TGTGCCAGTACCCCGGGTGCTGAAGCTTTCTTT. This gives the protein CASTPGAEAFF.

This clone was counted once. The CDR3 loop is CASSQGAGEWYGYTF. DNA of the CDR3: TGCGCCAGCAGCCAAGGCGCAGGGGAATGGTATGGCTACACCTTC. The chain links TRBV4-1 to TRBJ1-2, with D possibly matching TRBD1 (6 bases). This CDR3 contains 15 residues. V lost 1 base, J lost 5 bases, and 14 bases lay in between. Germline CDR1 reads MGHRA; CDR2 reads YSYEKL.

The rearrangement uses TRBV7-6 and TRBJ2-7; 10 bases map to TRBD2. The V segment lost 4 bases and the J segment 3 bases; nucleotides outside the gene matches: 6. The CDR3 contains 15 residues. From germline, CDR1 is SGHVS and CDR2 FNYEAQ. CDR3 sequence reads: CASSSLAGADYEQYF. Written as DNA, the CDR3 is TGTGCCAGCAGCTCGCTAGCGGGAGCGGACTACGAGCAGTACTTC.

The chain combines TRBV3-1 (or the pseudogene TRBV3-2) with TRBJ2-3, with 9 bases fitting TRBD2. The length of the CDR3 is 18 residues. The V gene end was trimmed by 4 bases and the J gene end by 2 bases; junction bases not matched to a gene: 13. Germline V gene sequence: CDR1 LGHDT, CDR2 YNNKEL (reference sequence). The DNA of the CDR3 is TGTGCCAGCAGCCCCCTGCTAGCGGGGTTGCGACCCACAGATACGCAGTATTTT. The encoded protein is CASSPLLAGLRPTDTQYF.

The chain combines TRBV2 with TRBJ2-5; TRBD2 might be the D (6 bases). Trimming took 1 base from V and 6 from J, leaving 9 bases between them. This CDR3 is built from 13 residues. Germline V gives CDR1 SNHLY, CDR2 FYNNEI. CDR3 DNA: TGTGCCAGCAGTGAAGGGGGCGGGAAGACCCAGTACTTC. Translation gives CASSEGGGKTQYF.

The V and J genes are TRBV5-3 and TRBJ1-5, with 7 nucleotides matching TRBD1. TRBV5-3 is given ORF status, its function remaining uncertain. The CDR3 runs 17 residues. The V segment lost 0 bases and the J segment 4 bases; nucleotides outside the gene matches: 10. CDR3: CARSLGLPDRENQPQHF. For the CDR3, the DNA is TGTGCCAGAAGCTTGGGATTACCCGACAGGGAGAATCAGCCCCAGCATTTT.

J is TRBJ1-2 and V is TRBV7-2, with TRBD1 identical over 7 bases. Germline V gene data show CDR1 as SGHTA and CDR2 as FQGNSA. V was pared by 5 bases and J by 3 bases, with 9 bases of the junction left unmatched. The CDR3 runs 15 residues. Written as DNA, the CDR3 is TGTGCCAGCAGCCCACCCCAGACAGGGTACTATGGCTACACCTTC. Translated: CASSPPQTGYYGYTF.

The chain employs TRBV28 and TRBJ1-1, with 7 bases matching TRBD1. Germline values: CDR1 MDHEN, CDR2 SYDVKM. This CDR3 spans 13 amino acids. Trimming took 6 bases from V and 2 from J; bases not matched to a gene: 3. The chain's CDR3 is CASRGQFNTEAFF. CDR3 sequence (DNA): TGTGCCAGCAGGGGACAGTTTAACACTGAAGCTTTCTTT.

The genes are TRBV28 and TRBJ2-7; 12 bases are shared with TRBD2. Per the germline V gene, CDR1 is MDHEN and CDR2 is SYDVKM. CDR3 length: 16 amino acids. Trimming cost V 8 bases and J 2 bases; bases outside gene matches: 10. Written as DNA, the CDR3 is TGTGCCAGCCGCGAAGGGACTAGCGGGCCGACCTACGAGCAGTACTTC. Translating it yields CASREGTSGPTYEQYF.

This clone was recorded only once. The CDR3 spells CASSLRGLGEQYF. The CDR3 DNA follows: TGTGCCAGCAGCTTGCGAGGGTTAGGGGAGCAGTACTTC. The rearrangement joins TRBV5-8 to TRBJ2-7, with TRBD2 as a possible D gene (5 bases). Germline CDR1 is SGHTS and CDR2 is YDEGEE. The CDR3 sequence is 13 residues long. The germline V and J ends were trimmed by 1 base and 7 bases, with 12 bases remaining between them.

The rearrangement joins TRBV27 to TRBJ2-3; TRBD1 might be the D (6 bases). Trimming stripped 5 bases from V and 6 bases from J, with 18 bases between. The CDR3 spans 15 residues. CDR1 and CDR2 from the germline V gene are MNHEY and SMNVEV (reference sequence). The DNA for the CDR3 is TGTGCCAGCAGTCGGAACACAGGGTTTTCGGATACGCAGTATTTT. Encoded protein: CASSRNTGFSDTQYF.

The chain couples TRBV3-1 (or the pseudogene TRBV3-2) to TRBJ2-3, with 12 bases matching TRBD2. V lost 2 bases to trimming and J lost 4 bases; unmatched junction nucleotides: 1. Per the germline V gene, CDR1 is LGHDT and CDR2 is YNNKEL (reference sequence). CDR3 length equals 15 residues. CDR3 in DNA: TGTGCCAGCAGCCAACTAGCGGGAGGGCCAGATACGCAGTATTTT. This sequence encodes CASSQLAGGPDTQYF.

This clone occurred once. The chain links TRBV6-5 to TRBJ2-7, with 7 bases identical to TRBD2. The CDR3 is 14 residues long. The ends lost 0 bases at V and 9 bases at J; junction bases unmatched: 8. CDR1 is MNHEY, CDR2 SVGAGI, per germline. CDR3: CASSYSRLASWQYF. CDR3 nucleotide sequence: TGTGCCAGCAGTTACTCCAGACTAGCATCATGGCAGTACTTC.

This chain joins TRBV30 and TRBJ2-2, with 10 nucleotides matching TRBD2. Germline CDR1 reads GTSNPN; CDR2 reads SVGIG (reference sequence). V lost 3 bases to trimming and J lost 5 bases; unmatched junction nucleotides: 12. The CDR3 extends over 17 amino acids. CDR3 DNA: TGTGCCTGGAGCAAAATGAGGACTAGCGGCAATACCGGGGAGCTGTTTTTT. Protein: CAWSKMRTSGNTGELFF.

This chain connects TRBV13 to TRBJ2-7; 10 bases line up with TRBD2. CDR1 is PRHDT, CDR2 FYEKMQ, per germline (reference sequence). V lost 2 bases and J lost 5; bases outside the gene matches: 21. CDR3 length: 20 residues. CDR3 protein: CASSLHDRESLAGALHEQYF. In DNA, the CDR3 is TGTGCCAGCAGCTTACATGACAGGGAGTCCCTAGCGGGAGCCCTGCACGAGCAGTACTTC.

This rearrangement joins TRBV24-1 to TRBJ2-5, with 7 bases that match TRBD2. From germline, CDR1 is KGHDR and CDR2 SFDVKD. CDR3 length equals 19 residues. V lost 0 bases and J lost 7; bases outside the gene matches: 19. As DNA, the CDR3 is TGTGCCACCAGTGATTTGATTCGGAGGGGACTAACCCAGGCAGGGACCCAGTACTTC. Its translation: CATSDLIRRGLTQAGTQYF.

This chain links TRBV6-5 with TRBJ1-5; a weak D match, TRBD1 (6 bases). This CDR3 comprises 13 residues. Trimming shortened V by 10 bases and J by 3 bases, and 13 bases separated the two germline ends. The V gene's germline CDR1 is MNHEY and CDR2 SVGAGI. CDR3 region: CATQYRDNQPQHF. CDR3 nucleotide sequence: TGTGCCACCCAATACAGGGACAATCAGCCCCAGCATTTT.

The CDR3 loop reads CASSQDSGSTYNEQFF. The CDR3 DNA reads TGTGCCAGCAGCCAAGATAGCGGGAGTACCTACAATGAGCAGTTCTTC. The V call is TRBV14, the J call TRBJ2-1; TRBD2 matches 9 bases. The CDR3 runs to 16 residues. Germline V gives CDR1 SGHDN, CDR2 FVKESK. The V and J ends lost 0 bases and 2 bases, in that order; junction bases with no gene match: 2.

The rearrangement uses TRBV2 and TRBJ1-4; 8 nucleotides match TRBD1. This CDR3 spans 16 amino acids. V lost 7 bases and J lost 2; bases outside the gene matches: 9. From germline, CDR1 is SNHLY and CDR2 FYNNEI. For the CDR3, the DNA is TGTGCCAGCATAAGAAGACAGGGGACGACTAATGAAAAACTGTTTTTT. This gives the protein CASIRRQGTTNEKLFF.

The chain combines TRBV30 with TRBJ1-1; D perhaps matches TRBD1 (5 bases). The CDR3 runs 15 residues. The germline CDR1 and CDR2 sequences are GTSNPN and SVGIG (reference sequence). V gave up 0 bases and J gave up 3 bases, with 14 bases separating them. The CDR3 DNA follows: TGTGCCTGGAGTGTACTTAGGGGCAGGCACACTGAAGCTTTCTTT. Translation gives CAWSVLRGRHTEAFF.

The chain uses TRBV5-4 and TRBJ2-7; 7 positions agree with TRBD1. The CDR3 is made up of 14 amino acids. The J segment lost 4 bases and the V segment lost 2 bases, leaving 6 bases of the junction unmatched. Germline V gives CDR1 SGHNT, CDR2 YYREEE (reference sequence). DNA of the CDR3: TGTGCCAGCAGCTTTCAGTTACAGGGGTACGAGCAGTACTTC. This encodes CASSFQLQGYEQYF.

There are a few counts of this clone. This sequence joins TRBV13 and TRBJ2-7; tentative D call: TRBD1 (5 bases). The germline V gene has CDR1 PRHDT and CDR2 FYEKMQ (reference sequence). CDR3 length equals 15 residues. V was trimmed by 2 bases and J by 1 base, leaving 12 bases between them. The CDR3 DNA follows: TGTGCCAGCAGCTTATCGACAGCCCCTTCCTACGAGCAGTACTTC. It is translated as CASSLSTAPSYEQYF.

This chain joins TRBV6-5 and TRBJ1-2; 9 bases align to TRBD1. After removal of 6 bases from V and 4 bases from J, the junction contained 6 bases not matched to a gene. Germline V lookup: CDR1 MNHEY, CDR2 SVGAGI. CDR3 length: 14 residues. CDR3 in DNA: TGTGCCAGCAGCCGAGGACAGGGGCCCTATGGCTACACCTTC. As protein: CASSRGQGPYGYTF.